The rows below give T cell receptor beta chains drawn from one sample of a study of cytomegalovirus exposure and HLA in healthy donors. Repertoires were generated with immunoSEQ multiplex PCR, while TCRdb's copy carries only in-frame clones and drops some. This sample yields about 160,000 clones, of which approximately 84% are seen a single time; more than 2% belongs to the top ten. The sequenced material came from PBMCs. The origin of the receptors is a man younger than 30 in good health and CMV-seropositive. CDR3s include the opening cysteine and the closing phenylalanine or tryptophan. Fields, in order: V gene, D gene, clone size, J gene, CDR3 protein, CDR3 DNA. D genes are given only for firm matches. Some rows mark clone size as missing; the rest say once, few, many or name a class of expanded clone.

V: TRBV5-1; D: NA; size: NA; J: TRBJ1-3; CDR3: CASAEGSSGNTIYF; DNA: TGCGCCAGTGCCGAGGGAAGCTCTGGAAACACCATATATTTT
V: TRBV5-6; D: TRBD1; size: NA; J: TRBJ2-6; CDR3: CASSQIDRAPGANVLTF; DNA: TGTGCCAGCAGCCAAATAGACAGGGCCCCTGGGGCCAACGTCCTGACTTTC
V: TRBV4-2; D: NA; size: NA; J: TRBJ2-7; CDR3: CASSQDLSSYEQYF; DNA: TGTGCCAGCAGCCAAGATCTTAGCTCCTACGAGCAGTACTTC
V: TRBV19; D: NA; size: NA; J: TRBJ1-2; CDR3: CASSLDNTGSLYGYTF; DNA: TGTGCCAGTAGTCTAGACAATACAGGGTCTCTCTATGGCTACACCTTC
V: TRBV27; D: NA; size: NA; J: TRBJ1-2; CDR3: CASASPVEANYGYTF; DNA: TGTGCCAGCGCCTCCCCAGTGGAAGCGAACTATGGCTACACCTTC
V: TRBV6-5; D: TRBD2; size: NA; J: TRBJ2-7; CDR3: CASSYSPSGYEQYF; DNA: TGTGCCAGCAGTTACTCCCCTAGCGGCTACGAGCAGTACTTC
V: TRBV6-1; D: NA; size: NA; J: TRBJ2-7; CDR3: CASSEASRGEQYF; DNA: TGTGCTAGCAGTGAAGCATCCCGGGGCGAGCAGTACTTC
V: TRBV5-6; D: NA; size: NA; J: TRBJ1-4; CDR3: CASILLGSGEKLFF; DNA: TGTGCCAGCATTCTCCTAGGATCGGGTGAAAAACTGTTTTTT
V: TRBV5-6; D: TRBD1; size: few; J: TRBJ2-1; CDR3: CASRGGTGAYNEQFF; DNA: TGTGCCAGCAGGGGGGGGACAGGGGCCTACAATGAGCAGTTCTTC
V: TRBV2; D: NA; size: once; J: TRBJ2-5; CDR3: CASSAPAGETQYF; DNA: TGTGCCAGCAGTGCTCCTGCGGGGGAGACCCAGTACTTC
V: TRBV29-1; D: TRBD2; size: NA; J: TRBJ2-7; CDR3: CSVERLAGYEQYF; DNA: TGCAGCGTTGAGAGACTAGCGGGCTACGAGCAGTACTTC
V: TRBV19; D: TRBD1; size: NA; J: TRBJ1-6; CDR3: CASSTGQGFNNSPLHF; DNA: TGTGCCAGTAGTACTGGACAGGGTTTTAATAATTCACCCCTCCACTTT
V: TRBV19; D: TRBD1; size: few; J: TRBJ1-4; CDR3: CASSIRRDRGLKNEKLFF; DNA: TGTGCCAGTAGTATAAGACGGGACAGGGGGCTTAAAAATGAAAAACTGTTTTTT
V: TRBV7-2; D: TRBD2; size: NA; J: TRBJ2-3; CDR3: CASSLPALADGADTQYF; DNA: TGTGCCAGCAGCTTACCAGCCCTAGCGGATGGGGCAGATACGCAGTATTTT
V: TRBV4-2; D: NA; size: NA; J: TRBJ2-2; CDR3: CASSQEGRTNTGELFF; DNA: TGTGCCAGCAGCCAAGAGGGCAGGACTAACACCGGGGAGCTGTTTTTT
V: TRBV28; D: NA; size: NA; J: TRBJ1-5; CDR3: CASNSLGNQPQHF; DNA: TGTGCCAGCAACTCATTGGGCAATCAGCCCCAGCATTTT
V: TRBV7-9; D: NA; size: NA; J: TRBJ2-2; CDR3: CASSPTQGRNTGELFF; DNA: TGTGCCAGCAGCCCAACGCAGGGGAGGAACACCGGGGAGCTGTTTTTT
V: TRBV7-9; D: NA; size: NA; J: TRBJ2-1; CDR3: CASSLGPVFF; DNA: TGTGCCAGCAGCTTAGGTCCGGTGTTCTTC
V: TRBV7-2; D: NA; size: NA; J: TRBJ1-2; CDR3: CASSLQGNYGYTF; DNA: TGTGCCAGCAGCTTACAGGGCAACTATGGCTACACCTTC
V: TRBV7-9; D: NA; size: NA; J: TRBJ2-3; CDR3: CASSLSTDTQYF; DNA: TGTGCCAGCAGCCTTAGTACAGATACGCAGTATTTT